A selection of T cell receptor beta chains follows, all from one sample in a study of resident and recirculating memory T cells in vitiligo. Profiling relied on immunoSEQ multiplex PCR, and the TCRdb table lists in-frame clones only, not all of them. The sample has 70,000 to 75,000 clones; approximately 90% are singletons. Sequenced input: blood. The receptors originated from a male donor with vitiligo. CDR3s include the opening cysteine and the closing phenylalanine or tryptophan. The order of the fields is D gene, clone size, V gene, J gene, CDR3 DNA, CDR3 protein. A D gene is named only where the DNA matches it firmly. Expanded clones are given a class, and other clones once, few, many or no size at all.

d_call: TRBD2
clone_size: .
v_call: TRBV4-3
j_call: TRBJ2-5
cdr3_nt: TGCGCCAGCAGCCAAGGGGCGAGACTAGCGAGCCAAGAGACCCAGTACTTC
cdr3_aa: CASSQGARLASQETQYF

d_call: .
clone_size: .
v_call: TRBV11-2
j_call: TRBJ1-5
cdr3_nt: TGTGCCAGCAGCACACAGAGGACAGTTCGCGGTCAGCCCCAGCATTTT
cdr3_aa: CASSTQRTVRGQPQHF

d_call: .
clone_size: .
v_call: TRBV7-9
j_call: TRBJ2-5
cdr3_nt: TGTGCCAGCAGCTTAGAAACAAGAGAGACCCAGTACTTC
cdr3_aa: CASSLETRETQYF

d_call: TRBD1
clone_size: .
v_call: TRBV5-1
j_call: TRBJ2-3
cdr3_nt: TGCGCCAGCAACTTCGGGACAGGGCGATTAACAGATACGCAGTATTTT
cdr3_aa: CASNFGTGRLTDTQYF

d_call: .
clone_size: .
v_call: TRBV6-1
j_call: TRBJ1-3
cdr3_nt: TGTGCCAGCAGTGAAGAACAGAGCTCTGGAAACACCATATATTTT
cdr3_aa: CASSEEQSSGNTIYF

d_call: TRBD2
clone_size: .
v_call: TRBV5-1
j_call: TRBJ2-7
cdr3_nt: TGCGCCAGTAACCGGGGGGATTCCGACGAGCAGTACTTC
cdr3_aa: CASNRGDSDEQYF

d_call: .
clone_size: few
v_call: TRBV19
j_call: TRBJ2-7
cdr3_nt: TGTGCCAGTAGTATTGGCGGCTACTCCTACGAGCAGTACTTC
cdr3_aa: CASSIGGYSYEQYF

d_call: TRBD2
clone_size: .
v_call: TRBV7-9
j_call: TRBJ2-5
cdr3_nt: TGTGCCAGCAGCTTAGGGTCTATGACTAGCGGAAAAGAGACCCAGTACTTC
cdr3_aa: CASSLGSMTSGKETQYF

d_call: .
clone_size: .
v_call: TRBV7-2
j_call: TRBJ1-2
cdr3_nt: TGTGCCAGCAGCTTAGCGGTTTTGACGGGGAACTATGGCTACACCTTC
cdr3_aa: CASSLAVLTGNYGYTF

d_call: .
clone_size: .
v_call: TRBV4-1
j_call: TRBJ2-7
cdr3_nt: TGCGCCAGCAGCCAGGGCCCCTACGAGCAGTACTTC
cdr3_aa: CASSQGPYEQYF

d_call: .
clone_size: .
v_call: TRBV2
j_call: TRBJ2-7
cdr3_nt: TGTGCCACCGGGACTGTCGCCTACGAGCAGTACTTC
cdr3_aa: CATGTVAYEQYF

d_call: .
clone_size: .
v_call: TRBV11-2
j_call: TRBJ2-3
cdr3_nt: TGTGCCAGCAGCTTTGATATTAGCGGTTCTAGCACAGATACGCAGTATTTT
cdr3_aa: CASSFDISGSSTDTQYF

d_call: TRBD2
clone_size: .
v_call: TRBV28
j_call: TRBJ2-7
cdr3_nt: TGTGCCAGCAGTTCTGCGGGGGGGCCTTCCTACGAGCAGTACTTC
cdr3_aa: CASSSAGGPSYEQYF

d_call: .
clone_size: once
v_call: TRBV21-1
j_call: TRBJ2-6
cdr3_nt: TGTGCCAGCAGCACTCGGGGGGGCCCCTCCCAATCTGGGGCCAACGTCCTGACTTTC
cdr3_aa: CASSTRGGPSQSGANVLTF

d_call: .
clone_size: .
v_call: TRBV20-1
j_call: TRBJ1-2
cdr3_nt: TGCAGTGCTCAGCGAGACTATGGCTACACCTTC
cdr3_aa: CSAQRDYGYTF

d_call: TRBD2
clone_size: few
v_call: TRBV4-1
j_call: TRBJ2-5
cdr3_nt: TGCGCCAGCAGCCAAGATCCCCGGAGCGGGGGGGCGTTGGAGACCCAGTACTTC
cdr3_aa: CASSQDPRSGGALETQYF

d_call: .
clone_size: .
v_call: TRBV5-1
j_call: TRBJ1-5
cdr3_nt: TGCGCCAGCAGCTTGCGTGGGGGGAGAGGTCAGCCCCAGCATTTT
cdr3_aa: CASSLRGGRGQPQHF